One sample yielded the 5 T cell receptor delta chains listed below, sequenced in a study of gamma-delta chains in newborns, infants, children. With CATT, TCRdb re-called clones from the reads. In the table there are more than 9,000 delta-chain clones, approximately 9.5% of which are singletons. The sample taken for sequencing was blood. The receptors derive from a child who was a newborn, infant or young child, either healthy, febrile or measles-vaccinated (not recorded which).

Concerning this clone: Sequence at one end of the junction differs from germline and may be a read error. The rearrangement uses TRDV2 and TRDJ2; TRDD3 matches at 10 bases. Germline CDR1 GEAIGNYY, CDR2 EKD. The CDR3 runs to 14 residues. CDR3 in DNA: TGTGCCAGTGACTCACTGGGGGATACAGCACAACTCTTCTTT. Translation gives CASDSLGDTAQLFF.

The chain carries TRDV2 and TRDJ3; 7 bases match TRDD3. Germline CDR1 and CDR2: GEAIGNYY and EKD. This CDR3 is built from 18 residues. Unmatched junction bases numbered 5, after V lost 1 base and J lost 0 bases. The CDR3 nucleotides read TGTGCCTGTGACACGGCGGGGATAAGCTCCTGGGACACCCGACAGATGTTTTTC. This gives the protein CACDTAGISSWDTRQMFF.

Concerning this clone itself: Other DNA sequences from this sample encode an identical CDR3 as well. The rearrangement links TRDV2 to TRDJ3, with 8 bases matching TRDD3. This CDR3 is built from 16 residues. Trimming cost V 2 bases and J 2 bases; bases outside gene matches: 1. In germline, CDR1 is GEAIGNYY, CDR2 EKD. This CDR3 is CACDILGAWDTRQMFF. CDR3 coding DNA: TGTGCCTGTGACATACTGGGGGCCTGGGACACCCGACAGATGTTTTTC.

V and J are TRDV2 and TRDJ3, with 11 bases matching TRDD3. The CDR3 is 19 amino acids. With V trimmed by 1 base and J by 2 bases, 6 bases remained unmatched. Germline V gene sequence: CDR1 GEAIGNYY, CDR2 EKD. The CDR3 is CACDTIVLGDTWDTRQMFF. CDR3 coding DNA: TGTGCCTGTGACACTATTGTACTGGGGGATACCTGGGACACCCGACAGATGTTTTTC.

The gene calls are TRDV2 and TRDJ1; 8 positions agree with TRDD3. The CDR3 is made up of 21 amino acids. J lost 3 bases, V lost 1 base, and 24 bases had no gene match. Germline loops: CDR1 GEAIGNYY, CDR2 EKD. For the CDR3, the DNA is TGTGCCTGTGACACTTTAAGCTCACTGGGGGCCAGGTCTCGTATCTCCGATAAACTCATCTTT. Protein sequence: CACDTLSSLGARSRISDKLIF.